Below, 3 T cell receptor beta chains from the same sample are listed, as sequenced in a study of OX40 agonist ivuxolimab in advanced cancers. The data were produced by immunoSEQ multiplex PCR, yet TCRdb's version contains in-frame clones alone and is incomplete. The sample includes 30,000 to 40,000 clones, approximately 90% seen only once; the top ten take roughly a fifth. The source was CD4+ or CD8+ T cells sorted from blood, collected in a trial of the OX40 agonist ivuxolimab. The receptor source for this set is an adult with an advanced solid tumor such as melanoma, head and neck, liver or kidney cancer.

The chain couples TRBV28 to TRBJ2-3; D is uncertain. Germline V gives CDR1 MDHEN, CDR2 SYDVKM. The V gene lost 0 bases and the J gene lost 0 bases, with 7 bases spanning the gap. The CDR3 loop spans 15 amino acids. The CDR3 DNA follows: TGTGCCAGCAGTTTATGGGGAACTAGCACAGATACGCAGTATTTT. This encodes CASSLWGTSTDTQYF. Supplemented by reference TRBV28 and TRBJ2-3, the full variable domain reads DVKVTQSSRYLVKRTGEKVFLECVQDMDHENMFWYRQDPGLGLRLIYFSYDVKMKEKGDIPEGYSVSREKKERFSLILESASTNQTSMYLCASSLWGTSTDTQYFGPGTRLTVL.

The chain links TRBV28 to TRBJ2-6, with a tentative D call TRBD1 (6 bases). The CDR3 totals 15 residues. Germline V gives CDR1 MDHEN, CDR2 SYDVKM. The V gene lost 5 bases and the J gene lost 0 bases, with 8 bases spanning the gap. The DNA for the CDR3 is TGTGCCAGCAGTCCCAGGGGCTCTGGGGCCAACGTCCTGACTTTC. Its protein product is CASSPRGSGANVLTF.

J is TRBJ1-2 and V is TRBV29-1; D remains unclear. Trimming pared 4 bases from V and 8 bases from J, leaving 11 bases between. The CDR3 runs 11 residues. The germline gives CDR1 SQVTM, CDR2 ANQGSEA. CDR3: CSVVLLGGYTF. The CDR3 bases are TGCAGCGTTGTCCTTCTGGGCGGCTACACCTTC.